The 10 T cell receptor beta chains reported below all come from one sample, sequenced in a study of blood T cells in healthy people across ages. Then a second PCR, running roughly 7 to 11 cycles, was carried out with a sample-barcoded 5' primer and a J-beta primer mix. In TCRdb, the 5' RACE reads were re-called with MiXCR into one record per CDR3 protein. The sample consists of 1.2 million to 1.5 million distinct CDR3 sequences, approximately 60% of them appearing once. Source material: blood. Receptor source: a young man in good health.

This clonotype appeared a single time. The genes are TRBV6-5 and TRBJ2-7, with 7 positions matching TRBD1. The CDR3 consists of 17 residues. Germline assignment: CDR1 MNHEY and CDR2 SVGAGI. J gave up 2 bases and V 2 bases, and 12 bases lay outside the gene matches. The CDR3 is CASSYKDRVPCPYEQYF. CDR3 sequence (DNA): TGTGCCAGCAGTTACAAAGACAGGGTTCCTTGCCCCTACGAGCAGTACTTC.

The chain carries TRBV6-2 or TRBV6-3 and TRBJ2-3; possible D gene TRBD2, 5 bases. The CDR3 is made up of 14 amino acids. Trimming removed 4 bases from V and 6 bases from J, with 14 bases in between. In germline, CDR1 is MNHEY, CDR2 SVGEGT. In nucleotides, the CDR3 is TGTGCCAGCAGTTCGGGGTCCGGTATGGATACGCAGTATTTT. This gives the protein CASSSGSGMDTQYF.

The CDR3 nucleotides are TGCGCCAGCAGCGGGGGAGTTAACGACAATGAGCAGTTCTTC. It encodes CASSGGVNDNEQFF. V usage is TRBV4-3 and J usage is TRBJ2-1; either TRBD1 or TRBD2 may fit D (5 bases each). The germline CDR1 and CDR2 sequences are LGHNA and YSLEER. The CDR3 spans 14 residues. V was cut by 5 bases and J by 5 bases, with 13 bases left in between.

In its sample, this clonotype was seen a few times. V is TRBV20-1 and J is TRBJ1-1; TRBD1 matches 10 bases. Germline loops: CDR1 DFQATT, CDR2 SNEGSKA (reference sequence). The CDR3 is 14 amino acids. The trim removed 6 bases at V and 3 bases at J, leaving 7 bases unmatched. CDR3 loop: CSADRGWEDTEAFF. The CDR3 DNA follows: TGCAGTGCGGACAGGGGGTGGGAGGACACTGAAGCTTTCTTT.

On this clonotype itself: Its ends do not fully match the called genes, so a read error is possible. The rearrangement joins TRBV6-1 to TRBJ2-1, with a possible D match to TRBD2 (5 bases). Germline V gene sequence: CDR1 MNHNS, CDR2 SASEGT. The CDR3 length is 13 residues. The CDR3 coding sequence is TGTACCAGCAGTGAAGCGCTCCGGGGTGAGCAGTTCTTC. The encoded protein is CTSSEALRGEQFF.

The V and J genes are TRBV7-9 and TRBJ1-1; D is possibly TRBD1 (5 bases). Trimming shortened V by 8 bases and J by 4 bases, and 17 bases separated the two germline ends. The CDR3 has 14 amino acids. Germline V lookup: CDR1 SEHNR, CDR2 FQNEAQ (reference sequence). In nucleotides, the CDR3 is TGTGCCAGCGCCACTCTCAGGGTCACCACTGAAGCTTTCTTT. Protein product: CASATLRVTTEAFF.

This CDR3 reads CASSTTGTVDNEQFF. The CDR3 region has the DNA TGTGCCAGCAGCACCACCGGGACGGTAGACAATGAGCAGTTCTTC. The V call is TRBV3-1, the J call TRBJ2-1; D tentatively reads TRBD1 or TRBD2 (5 bases each). The CDR3 is 15 amino acids. V was pared by 5 bases and J by 5 bases, with 16 bases between. CDR1 is LGHDT, CDR2 YNNKEL, per germline (reference sequence).

The V call is TRBV29-1, the J call TRBJ2-7, with D possibly being TRBD1 (5 bases). The CDR3 runs 15 residues. Trimming stripped 0 bases from V and 3 bases from J, with 15 bases between. Per the germline V gene, CDR1 is SQVTM and CDR2 is ANQGSEA. CDR3 amino acids: CSVEDQGPGIYEQYF. In nucleotides, the CDR3 is TGCAGCGTTGAAGACCAGGGCCCGGGCATCTACGAGCAGTACTTC.

The rearrangement joins TRBV4-1 to TRBJ2-1; TRBD2 matches 13 bases. The length of the CDR3 is 17 residues. Germline V gene data show CDR1 as MGHRA and CDR2 as YSYEKL. The V gene end was trimmed by 2 bases and the J gene end by 9 bases; junction bases not matched to a gene: 10. CDR3 residues: CASSQRPTSGRAGEQFF. DNA of the CDR3: TGCGCCAGCAGCCAACGGCCCACTAGCGGGAGGGCCGGTGAGCAGTTCTTC.

The genes are TRBV5-1 and TRBJ1-4; D not resolved. The CDR3 has 14 residues. With 5 bases removed from V and 7 bases from J, the gap between germline ends came to 15 bases. Germline CDR1 is SGHRS and CDR2 is YFSETQ. CDR3 region: CASSFGEFGEKLFF. CDR3 bases: TGCGCCAGCAGTTTTGGGGAGTTTGGTGAAAAACTGTTTTTT.